These 19 T cell receptor beta chains came from one sample sequenced in a study of Tregs in tolerant kidney transplant recipients. These receptors' targets are unknown. This table comes from immunoSEQ multiplex PCR, and its TCRdb copy is limited to in-frame clones, with some not included. The sample lists 4,000 or so clones; approximately 53% were seen once. The sequencing sample was made of CD8+ T cells from blood cultured with allogeneic cells. The receptors here all came from a human donor in good health.

This clone was picked up a small number of times. This rearrangement joins TRBV29-1 to TRBJ1-2; D is unclear. The germline V gene encodes CDR1 SQVTM and CDR2 ANQGSEA. Trimming removed 3 bases at V and 7 bases at J, with 0 bases between. The CDR3 covers 8 residues. Written as DNA, the CDR3 is TGCAGCGTTGATGGCTACACCTTC. Translated, it gives CSVDGYTF.

This clone was seen just once. The chain couples TRBV4-1 to TRBJ2-5, with a weak D call TRBD1 (5 bases). This CDR3 comprises 13 residues. Germline loops: CDR1 MGHRA, CDR2 YSYEKL. Trimming took off 1 base at V and 8 bases at J, with 11 bases between the two ends. The CDR3 DNA is TGCGCCAGCAGCCAAGTAGAAAGGGGAACCCAGTACTTC. The encoded protein is CASSQVERGTQYF.

This chain joins TRBV2 and TRBJ1-2; unclear D gene. Trimming took 7 bases from V and 4 from J, leaving 10 bases between them. Germline assignment: CDR1 SNHLY and CDR2 FYNNEI. The CDR3 sequence is 12 residues long. CDR3 DNA sequence: TGTGCCAGCACTAAGGAGCTCTATGGCTACACCTTC. Its translation is CASTKELYGYTF.

This chain links TRBV4-1 with TRBJ1-1; no definite D call. The CDR3 contains 15 residues. Trimming shortened V by 4 bases and J by 1 base, and 13 bases separated the two germline ends. Germline loops: CDR1 MGHRA, CDR2 YSYEKL. This CDR3 is CASSLRGGTNTEAFF. CDR3 DNA sequence: TGCGCCAGCAGCCTCCGTGGAGGTACGAACACTGAAGCTTTCTTT.

The CDR3 protein is CASSRLAGGQVTDTQYF. In nucleotides, the CDR3 is TGTGCCAGCAGCCGACTAGCGGGGGGGCAGGTGACAGATACGCAGTATTTT. V is TRBV7-6 and J is TRBJ2-3, with TRBD2 identical over 14 bases. V lost 5 bases and J lost 3; bases outside the gene matches: 7. Germline values: CDR1 SGHVS, CDR2 FNYEAQ. The CDR3 covers 17 residues.

V usage is TRBV13 and J usage is TRBJ1-2; D may be TRBD1 (6 bases). Per the germline V gene, CDR1 is PRHDT and CDR2 is FYEKMQ (reference sequence). This CDR3 spans 15 amino acids. V was pared by 5 bases and J by 4 bases, with 17 bases between. This CDR3 reads CASSIGTPGSYGYTF. In nucleotides, the CDR3 is TGTGCCAGCAGCATCGGGACACCCGGTTCCTATGGCTACACCTTC.

This chain uses TRBV5-1 with TRBJ2-2, with no clear D. The CDR3 is made up of 16 amino acids. Germline loops: CDR1 SGHRS, CDR2 YFSETQ. V shed 1 base and J shed 3 bases, with 13 bases lying between them. The CDR3 nucleotides are TGCGCCAGCAGCTTGTCCTTAGTAGGGTACACCGGGGAGCTGTTTTTT. The encoded protein is CASSLSLVGYTGELFF.

The chain carries TRBV27 and TRBJ2-7; D may be TRBD1 (5 bases). CDR1 and CDR2 (germline): MNHEY, SMNVEV (reference sequence). The V end was cut by 8 bases, the J end by 0 bases, with 11 bases between. The length of the CDR3 is 13 residues. The CDR3 DNA follows: TGTGCCAGCCTTGGGGCTCCCTCCTACGAGCAGTACTTC. It translates to CASLGAPSYEQYF.

The chain employs TRBV27 and TRBJ2-1, with TRBD2 matching over 8 bases. Germline loops: CDR1 MNHEY, CDR2 SMNVEV (reference sequence). The CDR3 is 15 amino acids. V lost 5 bases, J lost 4 bases, and 7 bases stayed unmatched. The chain's CDR3 is CASSPGGAVYNEQFF. CDR3 DNA sequence: TGTGCCAGCAGTCCCGGGGGGGCGGTATACAATGAGCAGTTCTTC.

This clone was counted a few times. The chain employs TRBV9 and TRBJ1-1, with unresolved D. Trimming took off 0 bases at V and 5 bases at J, with 11 bases between the two ends. CDR3 length: 14 residues. The germline V gene encodes CDR1 SGDLS and CDR2 YYNGEE. The CDR3 sequence: CASSVAGGRTEAFF. CDR3 sequence (DNA): TGTGCCAGCAGCGTAGCGGGTGGGAGGACTGAAGCTTTCTTT.

The chain employs TRBV19 and TRBJ1-1, with D possibly matching TRBD1 (5 bases). Germline lookup yields CDR1 LNHDA and CDR2 SQIVND (reference sequence). Trimming stripped 5 bases from V and 1 base from J, with 11 bases between. The CDR3 spans 14 residues. Written as DNA, the CDR3 is TGTGCCAGTAGTCCTTCCGACAGGAACACTGAAGCTTTCTTT. Protein product: CASSPSDRNTEAFF.

The chain couples TRBV27 to TRBJ2-1; D may match TRBD1 or TRBD2 (5 bases each). Germline V gene sequence: CDR1 MNHEY, CDR2 SMNVEV (reference sequence). V lost 7 bases to trimming and J lost 5 bases, with 15 bases between them. This CDR3 is 14 amino acids long. CDR3 amino acids: CASTLGATDNEQFF. Written as DNA, the CDR3 is TGTGCCAGCACTCTCGGGGCTACGGACAATGAGCAGTTCTTC.

CDR3 residues: CASSLRRTYEQYF. CDR3 DNA sequence: TGTGCCAGCAGTCTCCGGAGAACCTACGAGCAGTACTTC. The chain couples TRBV27 to TRBJ2-7; the D is unclear. This CDR3 spans 13 amino acids. Germline V gene lookup returns CDR1 MNHEY and CDR2 SMNVEV (reference sequence). The V end lost 5 bases, the J end lost 2 bases, and 10 bases lay between the germline ends.

The chain employs TRBV27 and TRBJ1-1; tentative D call: TRBD1 (6 bases). This CDR3 region has 15 residues. CDR1 and CDR2 (germline): MNHEY, SMNVEV (reference sequence). Trimming removed 0 bases at V and 3 bases at J, with 11 bases between. The CDR3 protein is CASSLSRGGDTEAFF. CDR3 in DNA: TGTGCCAGCAGTTTATCGAGAGGGGGTGACACTGAAGCTTTCTTT.

The DNA of the CDR3 is TGTGCCAGTAGTACATGGACAGGGGGGGTGGAGCCCCAGCATTTT. Amino acids: CASSTWTGGVEPQHF. The chain employs TRBV19 and TRBJ1-5; 10 nucleotides line up with TRBD1. This CDR3 spans 15 amino acids. J lost 8 bases, V lost 4 bases, and 8 bases had no gene match. Germline-derived CDR1 and CDR2 are LNHDA and SQIVND (reference sequence).

The chain carries TRBV2 and TRBJ2-1, with 12 bases matching TRBD2. The V gene's germline CDR1 is SNHLY and CDR2 FYNNEI. The CDR3 is 17 residues long. Losses at the gene ends were 0 bases for V and 4 bases for J; bases not matched to a gene: 4. The CDR3 DNA follows: TGTGCCAGCAGTGAAGCGCTAGCGGGGGGGATATACAATGAGCAGTTCTTC. It is translated as CASSEALAGGIYNEQFF.

This clone was seen a few times. The genes are TRBV7-9 and TRBJ2-2; tentative D call: TRBD1 (6 bases). This CDR3 is 14 amino acids long. CDR1 SEHNR and CDR2 FQNEAQ come from the germline V gene (reference sequence). V lost 5 bases, J lost 4 bases, and 11 bases lay in between. The CDR3, as DNA: TGTGCCAGCAGCCACAGGGTCCCCACCGGGGAGCTGTTTTTT. This gives the protein CASSHRVPTGELFF.

The V gene is TRBV27, the J gene TRBJ1-1; D possibly corresponds to TRBD1 (6 bases). The V and J ends lost 7 bases and 5 bases respectively, with 14 bases between them. CDR1 is MNHEY and CDR2 is SMNVEV in the germline V gene (reference sequence). The CDR3 covers 13 residues. CDR3 loop: CASTVGAGTEAFF. DNA for the CDR3: TGTGCCAGCACAGTGGGGGCCGGGACTGAAGCTTTCTTT.

This sequence joins TRBV23-1 and TRBJ2-3; D not certain. TRBV23-1 is an ORF, with its function uncertain. The CDR3 has 14 residues. The V and J ends lost 4 bases and 0 bases respectively, with 8 bases between them. CDR3 region: CASSRADSTDTQYF. The CDR3 DNA is TGCGCCAGCAGTCGGGCGGACAGCACAGATACGCAGTATTTT.